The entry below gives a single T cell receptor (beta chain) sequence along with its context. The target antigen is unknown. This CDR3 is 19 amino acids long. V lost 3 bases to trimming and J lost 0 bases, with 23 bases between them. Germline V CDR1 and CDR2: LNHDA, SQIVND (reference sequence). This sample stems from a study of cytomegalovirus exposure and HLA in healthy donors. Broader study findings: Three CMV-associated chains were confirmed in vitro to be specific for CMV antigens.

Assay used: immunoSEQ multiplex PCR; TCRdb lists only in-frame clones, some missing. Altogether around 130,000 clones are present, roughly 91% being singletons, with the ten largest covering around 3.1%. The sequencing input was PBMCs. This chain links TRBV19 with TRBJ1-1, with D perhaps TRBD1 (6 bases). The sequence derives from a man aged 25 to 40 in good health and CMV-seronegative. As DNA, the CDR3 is TGTGCCAGTAGTATTCGCTGGACAGAGAGGGTACCAATGAACACTGAAGCTTTCTTT. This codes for CASSIRWTERVPMNTEAFF.